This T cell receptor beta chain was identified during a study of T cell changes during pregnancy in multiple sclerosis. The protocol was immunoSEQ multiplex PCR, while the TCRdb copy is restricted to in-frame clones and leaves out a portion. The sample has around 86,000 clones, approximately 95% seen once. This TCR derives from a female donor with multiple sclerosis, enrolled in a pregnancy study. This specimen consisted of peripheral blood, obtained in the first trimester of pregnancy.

CDR3 DNA sequence: TGTGCCAGCAGCCTTATTAGCGGGTCTAGCACAGATACGCAGTATTTT. It specifies CASSLISGSSTDTQYF. The chain links TRBV4-2 to TRBJ2-3; 7 bases match TRBD2. There are 16 residues in the CDR3. J was trimmed by 0 bases and V by 4 bases; bases with no gene match: 7. Germline values: CDR1 LGHNA, CDR2 YNFKEQ.